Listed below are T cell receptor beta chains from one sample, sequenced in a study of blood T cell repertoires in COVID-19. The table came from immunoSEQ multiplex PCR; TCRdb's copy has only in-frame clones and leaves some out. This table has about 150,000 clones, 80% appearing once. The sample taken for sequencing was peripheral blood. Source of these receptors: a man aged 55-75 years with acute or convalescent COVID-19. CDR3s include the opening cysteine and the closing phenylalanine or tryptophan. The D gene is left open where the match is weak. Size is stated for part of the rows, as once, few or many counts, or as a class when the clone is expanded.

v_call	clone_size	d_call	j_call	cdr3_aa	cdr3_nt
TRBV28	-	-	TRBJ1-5	CASSIPSGNSNQPQHF	TGTGCCAGCAGTATTCCGTCGGGGAATAGCAATCAGCCCCAGCATTTT
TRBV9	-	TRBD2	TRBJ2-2	CASSVEAGGNTGELFF	TGTGCCAGCAGCGTAGAAGCGGGGGGGAACACCGGGGAGCTGTTTTTT
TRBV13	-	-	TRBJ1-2	CASSSSRDTTSTKGYTF	TGTGCCAGCAGCTCCAGCCGAGATACAACAAGTACTAAGGGCTACACCTTC
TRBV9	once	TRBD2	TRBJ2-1	CASSASAGIHNEQFF	TGTGCCAGCAGCGCGTCAGCGGGAATCCACAATGAGCAGTTCTTC
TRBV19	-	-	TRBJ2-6	CASGIFGANVLTF	TGTGCCAGTGGCATTTTTGGGGCCAACGTCCTGACTTTC
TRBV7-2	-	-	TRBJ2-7	CASSLRQSYEQYF	TGTGCCAGCAGCTTGAGACAGAGCTACGAGCAGTACTTC
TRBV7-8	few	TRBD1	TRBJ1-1	CASRQPGQGGRGAFF	TGTGCCAGCAGGCAACCGGGACAGGGGGGTCGGGGAGCTTTCTTT
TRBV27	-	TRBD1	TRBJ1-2	CASSSPHQGDYGYTF	TGTGCCAGCAGTTCCCCGCATCAGGGGGACTATGGCTACACCTTC
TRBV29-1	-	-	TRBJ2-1	CSVVADYNEQFF	TGCAGCGTTGTGGCAGATTACAATGAGCAGTTCTTC
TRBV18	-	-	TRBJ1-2	CASSTSTETYGYTF	TGTGCCAGCTCAACGTCGACAGAGACCTATGGCTACACCTTC
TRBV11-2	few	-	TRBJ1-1	CASSPVKSPGLGAFF	TGTGCCAGCAGCCCCGTGAAATCTCCAGGGCTCGGAGCTTTCTTT
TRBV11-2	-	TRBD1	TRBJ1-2	CASSPLGQQYGYTF	TGTGCCAGCAGCCCACTGGGACAGCAGTATGGCTACACCTTC
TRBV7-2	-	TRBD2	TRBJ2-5	CASSWTSGAQETQYF	TGTGCCAGCAGCTGGACTAGCGGGGCCCAAGAGACCCAGTACTTC
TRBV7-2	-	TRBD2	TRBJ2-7	CASSLSGLAGEREQYF	TGTGCCAGCAGCTTATCAGGACTAGCGGGAGAACGGGAGCAGTACTTC
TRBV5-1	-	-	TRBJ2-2	CASSRDPDTSISGELFF	TGCGCCAGCAGCCGCGACCCGGACACCTCCATCTCCGGGGAGCTGTTTTTT
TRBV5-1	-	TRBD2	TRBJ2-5	CASSLALAGGQETQYF	TGCGCCAGCAGCTTAGCACTAGCGGGGGGCCAAGAGACCCAGTACTTC
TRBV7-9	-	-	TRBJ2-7	CASSLGVSRYEQYF	TGTGCCAGCAGCTTAGGTGTCTCCCGCTACGAGCAGTACTTC
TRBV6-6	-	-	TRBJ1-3	CASSSPPSGNTIYF	TGTGCCAGCAGCTCCCCCCCCTCTGGAAACACCATATATTTT
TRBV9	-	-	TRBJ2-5	CASSVGRGGHQETQYF	TGTGCCAGCAGCGTAGGAAGGGGGGGGCACCAAGAGACCCAGTACTTC
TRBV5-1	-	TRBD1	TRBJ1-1	CASSLTRDRGTEAFF	TGCGCCAGCAGCTTGACCCGGGACAGGGGCACTGAAGCTTTCTTT
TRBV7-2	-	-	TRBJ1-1	CASSPTGLGAFF	TGTGCCAGCAGTCCTACAGGGCTCGGCGCTTTCTTT
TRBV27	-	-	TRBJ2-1	CASSSPQGRPYNEQFF	TGTGCCAGCAGTTCCCCCCAGGGGCGTCCCTACAATGAGCAGTTCTTC
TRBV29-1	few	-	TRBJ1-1	CSVEMGVRTEAFF	TGCAGCGTTGAAATGGGAGTACGGACTGAAGCTTTCTTT
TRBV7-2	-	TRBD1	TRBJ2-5	CASSLAHGRGRGETQYF	TGTGCCAGCAGCTTAGCGCACGGTAGGGGGCGCGGAGAGACCCAGTACTTC
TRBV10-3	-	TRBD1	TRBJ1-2	CAISEDHRGGYTF	TGTGCCATCAGTGAGGATCACAGGGGTGGCTACACCTTC
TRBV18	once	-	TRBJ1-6	CASSPGARSGNSPLHF	TGTGCCAGCTCACCGGGAGCGAGAAGTGGGAATTCACCCCTCCACTTT
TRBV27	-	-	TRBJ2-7	CASSLLQTLPTEQYF	TGTGCCAGCAGTTTACTACAGACCTTACCTACCGAGCAGTACTTC
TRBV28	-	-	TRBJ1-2	CASRRAEGHYGYTF	TGTGCCAGCAGGCGTGCCGAGGGCCACTATGGCTACACCTTC
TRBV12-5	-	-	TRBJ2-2	CASGLPTGTGELFF	TGTGCTAGTGGTTTGCCTACAGGGACCGGGGAGCTGTTTTTT
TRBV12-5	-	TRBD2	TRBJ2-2	CASGFGIAGPTGELFF	TGTGCTAGTGGTTTCGGGATAGCGGGACCCACCGGGGAGCTGTTTTTT
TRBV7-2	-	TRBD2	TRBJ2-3	CASSPPGLAGADTQYF	TGTGCCAGCAGCCCCCCAGGACTAGCGGGGGCAGATACGCAGTATTTT
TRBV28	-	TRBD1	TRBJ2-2	CASSLFRGPGTGELFF	TGTGCCAGCAGTTTATTCAGGGGGCCCGGCACCGGGGAGCTGTTTTTT
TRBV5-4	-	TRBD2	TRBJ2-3	CASSGIAGGSTDTQYF	TGTGCCAGCAGCGGGATAGCGGGAGGGAGCACAGATACGCAGTATTTT
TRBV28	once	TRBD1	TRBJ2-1	CASSLGDRFYNEQFF	TGTGCCAGCTCCTTGGGGGACAGGTTTTACAATGAGCAGTTCTTC
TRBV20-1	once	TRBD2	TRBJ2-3	CSASIQAGGDTQYF	TGCAGTGCTAGTATCCAGGCGGGGGGAGATACGCAGTATTTT
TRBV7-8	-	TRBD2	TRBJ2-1	CASSPGLAGDFYNEQFF	TGTGCCAGCAGCCCCGGACTAGCGGGGGACTTTTACAATGAGCAGTTCTTC
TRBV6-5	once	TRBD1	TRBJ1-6	CASTRQGYNSPLHF	TGTGCCAGCACCCGACAGGGTTATAATTCACCCCTCCACTTT
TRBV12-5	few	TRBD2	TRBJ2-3	CASGLATSGGFNTQYF	TGTGCTAGTGGTTTGGCCACTAGCGGGGGGTTCAATACGCAGTATTTT
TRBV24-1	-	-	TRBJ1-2	CATSTRTPLTDGYTF	TGTGCCACCAGTACTCGGACTCCCCTGACGGATGGCTACACCTTC
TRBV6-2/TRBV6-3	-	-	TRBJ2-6	CASSAYTGPGANVLTF	TGTGCCAGCAGTGCGTATACAGGGCCCGGGGCCAACGTCCTGACTTTC
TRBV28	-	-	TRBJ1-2	CASSFGGNYGYTF	TGTGCCAGCAGTTTTGGGGGGAACTATGGCTACACCTTC
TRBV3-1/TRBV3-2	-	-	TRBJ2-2	CASSQLTGELFF	TGTGCCAGCAGCCAACTCACCGGGGAGCTGTTTTTT
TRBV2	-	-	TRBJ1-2	CASSPFQGTYGYTF	TGTGCCAGCAGTCCCTTTCAGGGGACCTATGGCTACACCTTC